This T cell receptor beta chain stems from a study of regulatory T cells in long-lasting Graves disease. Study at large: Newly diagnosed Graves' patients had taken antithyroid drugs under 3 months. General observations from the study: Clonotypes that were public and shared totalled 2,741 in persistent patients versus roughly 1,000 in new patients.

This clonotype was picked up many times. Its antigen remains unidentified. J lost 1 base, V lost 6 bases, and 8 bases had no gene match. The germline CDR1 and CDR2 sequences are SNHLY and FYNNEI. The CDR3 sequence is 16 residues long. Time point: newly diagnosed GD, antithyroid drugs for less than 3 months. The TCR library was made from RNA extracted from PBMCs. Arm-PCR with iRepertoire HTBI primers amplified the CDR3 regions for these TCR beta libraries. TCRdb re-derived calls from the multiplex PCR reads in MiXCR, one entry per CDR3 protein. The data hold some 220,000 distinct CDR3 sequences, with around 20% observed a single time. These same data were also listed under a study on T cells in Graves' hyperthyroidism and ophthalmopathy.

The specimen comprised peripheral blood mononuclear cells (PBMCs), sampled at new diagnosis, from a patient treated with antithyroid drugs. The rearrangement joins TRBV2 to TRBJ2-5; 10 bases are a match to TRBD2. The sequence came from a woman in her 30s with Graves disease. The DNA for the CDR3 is TGTGCCAGCAGACGAGATCTAGCGGGAGCCCAAGAGACCCAGTACTTC. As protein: CASRRDLAGAQETQYF.